These T cell receptor beta chains were read from a single sample in a study of blood T cell repertoires in COVID-19. Assay: immunoSEQ multiplex PCR; the TCRdb copy retains only in-frame clones and omits some. This table holds 250,000 or so clones, about 85% found once. The sequencing sample was made of PBMCs or T cells enriched from blood (not recorded which). These receptors were obtained from a woman in her forties or fifties who had been exposed to COVID-19. Both conserved end residues are part of each CDR3. The D gene is left open where the match is weak. A row's size may be missing; if present it is once, few, many or a size class.

TRBJ2-5,NA,TRBV2,few,CASSDGSTKARGETQYF,TGTGCCAGCAGTGATGGTAGCACAAAGGCCAGAGGGGAGACCCAGTACTTC
TRBJ2-7,TRBD1,TRBV18,NA,CASSPPGQIFSYEQYF,TGTGCCAGCTCACCACCGGGACAGATATTTTCCTACGAGCAGTACTTC
TRBJ1-5,NA,TRBV6-5,NA,CASTGGNQPQHF,TGTGCCAGCACGGGGGGCAATCAGCCCCAGCATTTT
TRBJ2-3,TRBD2,TRBV9,NA,CASSNRLAGGTDTQYF,TGTGCCAGCAGCAACAGACTAGCGGGGGGCACAGATACGCAGTATTTT
TRBJ2-1,TRBD1,TRBV18,once,CASSPPSQGYNEQFF,TGTGCCAGCTCACCACCGTCACAGGGGTACAATGAGCAGTTCTTC
TRBJ1-1,NA,TRBV21-1,NA,CASSKGRDTEAFF,TGTGCCAGCAGCAAAGGGAGGGACACTGAAGCTTTCTTT
TRBJ2-3,TRBD2,TRBV5-6,NA,CASTIRPAGTSTDTQYF,TGTGCCAGCACCATTCGGCCAGCGGGGACTAGCACAGATACGCAGTATTTT
TRBJ2-1,TRBD2,TRBV24-1,NA,CATSPGEGPYNEQFF,TGTGCCACCAGTCCGGGGGAGGGACCCTACAATGAGCAGTTCTTC
TRBJ1-6,NA,TRBV28,NA,CASSSFRTNSPLHF,TGTGCCAGCAGTTCTTTCCGCACAAATTCACCCCTCCACTTT
TRBJ2-5,TRBD2,TRBV30,NA,CAWSVIPLAGGQTQYF,TGTGCCTGGAGTGTAATTCCCCTAGCGGGGGGGCAGACCCAGTACTTC
TRBJ1-1,NA,TRBV12-5,NA,CASGFTLTGGPAAAEAFF,TGTGCTAGTGGGTTTACTCTGACCGGTGGGCCAGCAGCGGCTGAAGCTTTCTTT
TRBJ2-1,NA,TRBV5-4,few,CASSRSGVENEQFF,TGTGCCAGCAGCCGGTCCGGAGTGGAAAATGAGCAGTTCTTC
TRBJ1-1,NA,TRBV10-3,NA,CAIRDSPRTEAFF,TGTGCCATCAGGGACAGTCCCAGGACTGAAGCTTTCTTT
TRBJ1-2,TRBD1,TRBV6-5,NA,CASALQGSHGYTF,TGTGCCAGCGCCCTACAGGGGTCTCATGGCTACACCTTC
TRBJ2-3,TRBD2,TRBV5-1,once,CASSSGLAVTDTQYF,TGCGCCAGCAGCTCGGGACTAGCGGTCACAGATACGCAGTATTTT
TRBJ2-3,TRBD2,TRBV6-2/TRBV6-3,NA,CASSRSLAGGTDTQYF,TGTGCCAGCAGTAGGTCTCTAGCGGGGGGCACAGATACGCAGTATTTT
TRBJ1-2,NA,TRBV27,few,CASSKGFSNYGYTF,TGTGCCAGCAGCAAGGGGTTCTCTAACTATGGCTACACCTTC
TRBJ2-2,TRBD1,TRBV5-5,NA,CASSLTGTEDGELFF,TGTGCCAGCAGCTTGACGGGGACAGAGGACGGGGAGCTGTTTTTT
TRBJ2-1,TRBD2,TRBV2,NA,CASSKGRVGNEQFF,TGTGCCAGCAGTAAGGGGAGGGTTGGAAATGAGCAGTTCTTC
TRBJ1-1,NA,TRBV27,NA,CASLPHGRGGAEAFF,TGTGCCAGCCTCCCTCACGGGCGGGGGGGCGCTGAAGCTTTCTTT
TRBJ2-7,TRBD1,TRBV5-1,NA,CASSLVGQGAEEQYF,TGCGCCAGCAGCCTGGTCGGACAGGGGGCTGAAGAGCAGTACTTC
TRBJ2-5,TRBD2,TRBV5-1,NA,CASSHSGDETQYF,TGCGCCAGCAGCCATAGCGGGGACGAGACCCAGTACTTC
TRBJ2-7,NA,TRBV2,NA,CASSETGTYEQYF,TGTGCCAGCAGTGAAACAGGAACCTACGAGCAGTACTTC
TRBJ1-1,NA,TRBV5-1,few,CASRRGMNTEAFF,TGCGCCAGCCGGCGAGGCATGAACACTGAAGCTTTCTTT
TRBJ2-1,NA,TRBV7-6,NA,CASSLGREQFF,TGTGCCAGCAGCTTAGGGAGGGAGCAGTTCTTC
TRBJ2-7,NA,TRBV7-9,NA,CASSLGAYPEYF,TGTGCCAGCAGCTTAGGGGCCTACCCTGAGTACTTC
TRBJ1-1,NA,TRBV3-1/TRBV3-2,once,CASSSPHERGAFF,TGTGCCAGCAGCTCCCCCCACGAAAGGGGAGCTTTCTTT
TRBJ2-1,NA,TRBV21-1,NA,CASSPGPPTTSGGAYNEQFF,TGTGCCAGCAGCCCCGGCCCCCCTACTACTAGCGGGGGAGCTTACAATGAGCAGTTCTTC
TRBJ1-2,NA,TRBV3-1/TRBV3-2,once,CASSPRRGTGYTF,TGTGCCAGCAGCCCCCGAAGGGGAACCGGCTACACCTTC
TRBJ2-4,NA,TRBV3-1/TRBV3-2,NA,CASSPGATLNIQYF,TGTGCCAGCAGCCCGGGAGCGACCTTAAACATTCAGTACTTC
TRBJ2-5,NA,TRBV6-1,NA,CASSEMGTLQETQYF,TGTGCCAGCAGTGAAATGGGGACACTACAAGAGACCCAGTACTTC
TRBJ1-4,NA,TRBV20-1,once,CSAHGDEKLFF,TGCAGTGCTCACGGGGATGAAAAACTGTTTTTT
TRBJ1-2,TRBD1,TRBV7-8,few,CASTRTGRGNGYTF,TGTGCCAGCACACGGACAGGGAGGGGCAATGGCTACACCTTC
TRBJ2-7,TRBD2,TRBV30,NA,CAWSAGLAVSEQYF,TGTGCCTGGAGTGCCGGACTAGCTGTCTCCGAGCAGTACTTC
TRBJ2-4,TRBD1,TRBV3-1/TRBV3-2,NA,CASGLGQGAPLAKNIQYF,TGTGCCAGCGGACTGGGACAGGGGGCTCCCCTAGCCAAAAACATTCAGTACTTC
TRBJ2-7,NA,TRBV11-3,NA,CASSPTGSSYEQYF,TGTGCCAGCAGCCCAACGGGGAGCTCCTACGAGCAGTACTTC
TRBJ1-2,TRBD1,TRBV28,NA,CASTGWTGGGNGYTF,TGTGCCAGCACCGGTTGGACAGGGGGCGGCAATGGCTACACCTTC
TRBJ2-7,NA,TRBV10-3,NA,CAISESGGENEQYF,TGTGCCATCAGTGAGTCAGGGGGGGAGAACGAGCAGTACTTC
TRBJ2-1,NA,TRBV3-1/TRBV3-2,NA,CASSQSGDGYNEQFF,TGTGCCAGCAGCCAATCGGGGGACGGCTACAATGAGCAGTTCTTC
TRBJ1-1,NA,TRBV12-3/TRBV12-4,NA,CASLEDTEAFF,TGTGCCAGCCTCGAGGACACTGAAGCTTTCTTT
TRBJ1-1,NA,TRBV6-5,NA,CASRKDAGNTEAFF,TGTGCCAGCAGAAAGGACGCGGGGAACACTGAAGCTTTCTTT
TRBJ1-2,TRBD1,TRBV7-9,NA,CASSWDSSINYGYTF,TGTGCCAGCAGCTGGGACAGCTCTATAAACTATGGCTACACCTTC
TRBJ2-7,NA,TRBV5-4,NA,CASSSRELVEYEQYF,TGTGCCAGCAGCTCGAGGGAGTTAGTCGAGTACGAGCAGTACTTC
TRBJ1-2,NA,TRBV11-2,NA,CASSFDTKGGYTF,TGTGCCAGCAGCTTTGACACTAAGGGGGGCTACACCTTC
TRBJ2-2,TRBD2,TRBV19,NA,CASSQLASGGINTGELFF,TGTGCCAGTAGCCAGCTAGCTAGCGGGGGAATAAACACCGGGGAGCTGTTTTTT
TRBJ2-6,TRBD1,TRBV15,NA,CATSAGTASSGANVLTF,TGTGCCACCAGCGCTGGGACAGCCAGCTCTGGGGCCAACGTCCTGACTTTC
TRBJ1-1,TRBD1,TRBV7-2,once,CASSLGGQGLTEAFF,TGTGCCAGCAGCTTAGGGGGACAGGGTCTGACTGAAGCTTTCTTT
TRBJ2-7,NA,TRBV29-1,NA,CSVEDTRNSYEQYF,TGCAGCGTTGAAGATACCAGAAACTCCTACGAGCAGTACTTC
TRBJ2-6,TRBD1,TRBV9,NA,CASSFTTGTGANVLTF,TGTGCCAGCAGCTTTACGACAGGGACTGGGGCCAACGTCCTGACTTTC
TRBJ1-1,TRBD1,TRBV4-2,NA,CASSHPGQGSNTEAFF,TGTGCCAGCAGCCACCCGGGACAGGGATCAAATACTGAAGCTTTCTTT
TRBJ1-6,NA,TRBV7-8,NA,CASSFRGAGSPLHF,TGTGCCAGCAGCTTTCGGGGGGCCGGGTCACCCCTCCACTTT